The 9 T cell receptor beta chains below all came from one sample that was sequenced in a study of CD8 T cells in ankylosing spondylitis. Study-wide results and limits: For ankylosing spondylitis blood, a TCR beta motif of under ten highly homologous variants appeared characteristic.

TCRdb reprocessed the 5' RACE reads with MiXCR, giving one entry per CDR3 protein. The table shows 700,000 to 1,000,000 distinct CDR3 sequences, with about 10% occurring only once. Antigens of these TCRs are unknown. The specimen sequenced was blood, either unsorted or a sorted T cell fraction (not recorded which). The receptors stem from a male donor with ankylosing spondylitis.

In this sample, this clonotype turned up a few times. The gene calls are TRBV6-4 and TRBJ2-3, with TRBD1 matching over 9 bases. CDR1 is MRHNA and CDR2 is SNTAGT in the germline V gene. V shed 5 bases and J 6 bases; nucleotides not matched to a gene: 6. The CDR3 spans 14 residues. The CDR3 DNA reads TGTGCCAGCAGTCGACAGGGGGAAGTTGATACGCAGTATTTT. Translating it yields CASSRQGEVDTQYF.

This clonotype was recorded at least ten times. The chain couples TRBV12-3 or TRBV12-4 to TRBJ1-2; 10 bases fit TRBD1. With 5 bases clipped from V and 4 bases from J, the junction kept 7 bases outside the gene matches. The CDR3 has 15 amino acids. Here the CDR3 reads CASSPGTGEGYGYTF. CDR3 coding DNA: TGTGCCAGCAGTCCGGGGACAGGGGAAGGCTATGGCTACACCTTC.

This clonotype was picked up many times. The chain carries TRBV4-3 and TRBJ2-3; D tentatively reads TRBD1 or TRBD2 (6 bases each). CDR3 size: 14 residues. Between the trimmed V and J ends, which lost 6 bases and 3 bases, there was a span of 13 bases. From germline, CDR1 is LGHNA and CDR2 YSLEER. DNA of the CDR3: TGCGCCAGCAGTTACCAGGGGAGGACAGATACGCAGTATTTT. Residues: CASSYQGRTDTQYF.

This clonotype was observed a few times. CDR3 nucleotides: TGTGCCAGCAGCCTGCGACAGATAAACACTGAAGCTTTCTTT. This encodes CASSLRQINTEAFF. The genes are TRBV6-1 and TRBJ1-1; a weak D match, TRBD1 (5 bases). V dropped 6 bases and J dropped 2 bases, with 13 bases sitting between them. This CDR3 is 14 amino acids long. Germline loops: CDR1 MNHNS, CDR2 SASEGT.

The chain combines TRBV2 with TRBJ2-3, with a weak D call TRBD2 (7 bases). Germline V lookup: CDR1 SNHLY, CDR2 FYNNEI. V lost 5 bases and J lost 6, with 15 bases in between. The CDR3 has 14 residues. The CDR3 nucleotides are TGTGCCAGCAGTCCGCGGGGGCCGGGTGATACGCAGTATTTT. It specifies CASSPRGPGDTQYF.

V gene TRBV7-2 combines with J gene TRBJ2-1; D unresolved. Trimming took off 1 base at V and 14 bases at J, with 9 bases between the two ends. The CDR3 extends over 11 amino acids. Germline V gene sequence: CDR1 SGHTA, CDR2 FQGNSA. The CDR3: CASSLGRQEFF. In DNA, the CDR3 is TGTGCCAGCAGCTTAGGTCGGCAAGAGTTCTTC.

This clonotype was observed many times. This chain joins TRBV10-3 and TRBJ2-3, with a possible D match to TRBD2 (5 bases). Per germline, CDR1 ENHRY and CDR2 SYGVKD. Trimming shortened V by 6 bases and J by 5 bases, and 15 bases separated the two germline ends. This CDR3 is built from 14 residues. For the CDR3, the DNA is TGTGCCATCAGCCGCTTCGAACGGGGAGATACGCAGTATTTT. Its translation: CAISRFERGDTQYF.

A few counts support this clonotype. The V gene is TRBV6-1, the J gene TRBJ2-5; possibly TRBD2 for D (5 bases). The CDR3 consists of 13 residues. Trimming removed 4 bases at V and 7 bases at J, with 13 bases between. CDR1 and CDR2 (germline): MNHNS, SASEGT. Here the CDR3 reads CASSVEGRATQYF. As DNA, the CDR3 is TGTGCCAGCAGTGTAGAGGGTAGGGCGACCCAGTACTTC.

The chain employs TRBV27 and TRBJ2-7; D is unresolved. This CDR3 has 16 residues. From germline, CDR1 is MNHEY and CDR2 SMNVEV (reference sequence). V shed 5 bases and J shed 7 bases, with 24 bases lying between them. CDR3 sequence (DNA): TGTGCCAGCAGTAGACACCTCCCCCAATACAGCAAGGAGCAGTACTTC. Encoded protein: CASSRHLPQYSKEQYF.